This note documents a single TCR beta chain sequence. This CDR3 region has 13 residues. Germline V gene lookup returns CDR1 SGHRS and CDR2 YFSETQ. Trimming left V 4 bases short and J 4 bases short, with 11 bases between. These data originate in a study of blood T cell repertoires in COVID-19. Clones were sequenced by immunoSEQ multiplex PCR, and TCRdb holds only the in-frame ones, with some missing. This sample has about 120,000 clones, with around 90% found just once. This TCR came from a woman aged 60-75 years with COVID-19, enrolled during active disease. The specimen sequenced was peripheral blood. The J gene is TRBJ1-2, the V gene TRBV5-1; no firm D call. Here the CDR3 DNA reads TGCGCCAGCAGCCCAGAGGGAACCTATGGCTACACCTTC. Its translation: CASSPEGTYGYTF.